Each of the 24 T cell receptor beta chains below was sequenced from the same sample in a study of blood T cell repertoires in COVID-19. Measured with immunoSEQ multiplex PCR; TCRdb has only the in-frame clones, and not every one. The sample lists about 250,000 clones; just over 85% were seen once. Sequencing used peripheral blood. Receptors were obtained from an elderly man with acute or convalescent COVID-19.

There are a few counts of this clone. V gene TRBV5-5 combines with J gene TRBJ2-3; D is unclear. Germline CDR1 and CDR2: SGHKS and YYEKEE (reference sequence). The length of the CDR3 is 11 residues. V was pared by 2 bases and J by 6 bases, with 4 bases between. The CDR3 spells CASSLTDTQYF. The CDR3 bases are TGTGCCAGCAGCTTAACTGATACGCAGTATTTT.

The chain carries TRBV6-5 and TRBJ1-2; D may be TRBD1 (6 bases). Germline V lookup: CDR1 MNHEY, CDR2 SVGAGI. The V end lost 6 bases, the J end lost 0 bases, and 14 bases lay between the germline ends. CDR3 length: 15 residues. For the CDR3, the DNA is TGTGCCAGCAGAACAACAGGGCCCGCTAACTATGGCTACACCTTC. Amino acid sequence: CASRTTGPANYGYTF.

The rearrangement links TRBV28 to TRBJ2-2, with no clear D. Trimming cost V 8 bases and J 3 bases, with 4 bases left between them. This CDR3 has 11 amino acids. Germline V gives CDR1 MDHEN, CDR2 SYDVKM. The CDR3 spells CASRDTGELFF. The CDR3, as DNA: TGTGCCAGCCGGGACACCGGGGAGCTGTTTTTT.

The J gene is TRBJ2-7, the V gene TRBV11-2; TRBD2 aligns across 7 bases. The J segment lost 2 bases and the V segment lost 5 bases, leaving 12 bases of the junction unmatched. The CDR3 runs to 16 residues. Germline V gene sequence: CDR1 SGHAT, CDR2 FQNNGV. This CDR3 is CASSTRGARGTYEQYF. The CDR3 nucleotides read TGTGCCAGCAGCACCCGTGGGGCGCGGGGGACCTACGAGCAGTACTTC.

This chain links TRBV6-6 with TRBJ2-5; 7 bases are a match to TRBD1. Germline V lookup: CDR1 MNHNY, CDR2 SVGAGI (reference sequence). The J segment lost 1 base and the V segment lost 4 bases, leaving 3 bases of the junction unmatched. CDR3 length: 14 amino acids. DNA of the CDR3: TGTGCCAGCAGTTTCAACAGGGGCCAAGAGACCCAGTACTTC. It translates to CASSFNRGQETQYF.

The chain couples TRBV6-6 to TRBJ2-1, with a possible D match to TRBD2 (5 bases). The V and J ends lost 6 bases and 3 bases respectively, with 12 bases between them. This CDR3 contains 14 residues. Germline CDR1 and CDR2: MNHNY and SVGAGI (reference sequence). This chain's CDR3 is CASSPGNRYNEQFF. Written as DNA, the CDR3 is TGTGCCAGCAGCCCCGGGAACCGCTACAATGAGCAGTTCTTC.

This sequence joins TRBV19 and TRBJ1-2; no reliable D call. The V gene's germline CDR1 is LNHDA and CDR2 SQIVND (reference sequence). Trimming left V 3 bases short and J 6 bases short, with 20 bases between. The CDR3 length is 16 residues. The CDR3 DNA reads TGTGCCAGTAGTATGGAAACCGGGATTTTGATCGATGGCTACACCTTC. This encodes CASSMETGILIDGYTF.

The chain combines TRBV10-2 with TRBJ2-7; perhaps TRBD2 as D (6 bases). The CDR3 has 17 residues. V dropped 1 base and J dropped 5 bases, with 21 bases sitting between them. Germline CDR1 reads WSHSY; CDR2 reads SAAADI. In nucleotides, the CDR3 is TGCGCCAGCAGTGAGTTGACCCCCGTCGGGAGTATCCACGAGCAGTACTTC. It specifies CASSELTPVGSIHEQYF.

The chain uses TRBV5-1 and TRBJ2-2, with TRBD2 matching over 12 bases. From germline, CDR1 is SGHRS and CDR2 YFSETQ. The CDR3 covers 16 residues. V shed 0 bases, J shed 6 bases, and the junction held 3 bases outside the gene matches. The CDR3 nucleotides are TGCGCCAGCAGCTTGGATCTAGCGGGAGGGCCCGGGGAGCTGTTTTTT. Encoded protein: CASSLDLAGGPGELFF. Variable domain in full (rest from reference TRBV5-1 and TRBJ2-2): KAGVTQTPRYLIKTRGQQVTLSCSPISGHRSVSWYQQTPGQGLQFLFEYFSETQRNKGNFPGRFSGRQFSNSRSEMNVSTLELGDSALYLCASSLDLAGGPGELFFGEGSRLTVL.

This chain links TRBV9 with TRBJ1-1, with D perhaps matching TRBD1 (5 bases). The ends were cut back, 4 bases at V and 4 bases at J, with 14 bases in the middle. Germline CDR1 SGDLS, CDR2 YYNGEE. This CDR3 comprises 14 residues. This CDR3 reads CASSFTGGGTEAFF. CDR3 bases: TGTGCCAGCAGCTTTACAGGTGGCGGCACTGAAGCTTTCTTT.

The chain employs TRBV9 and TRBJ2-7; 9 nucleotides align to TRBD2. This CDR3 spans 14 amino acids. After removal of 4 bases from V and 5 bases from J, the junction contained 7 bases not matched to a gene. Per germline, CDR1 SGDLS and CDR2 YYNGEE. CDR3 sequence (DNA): TGTGCCAGCAGCAAGGGGACTAGCTTACACGAGCAGTACTTC. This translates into CASSKGTSLHEQYF. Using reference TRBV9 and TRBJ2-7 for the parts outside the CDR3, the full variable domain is DSGVTQTPKHLITATGQRVTLRCSPRSGDLSVYWYQQSLDQGLQFLIQYYNGEERAKGNILERFSAQQFPDLHSELNLSSLELGDSALYFCASSKGTSLHEQYFGPGTRLTVT.

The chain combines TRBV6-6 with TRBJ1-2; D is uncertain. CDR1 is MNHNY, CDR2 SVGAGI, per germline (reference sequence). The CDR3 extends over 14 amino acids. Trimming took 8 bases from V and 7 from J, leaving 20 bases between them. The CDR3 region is CASAPVGGNGGYTF. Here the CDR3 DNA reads TGTGCCAGCGCCCCAGTTGGAGGGAACGGTGGCTACACCTTC.

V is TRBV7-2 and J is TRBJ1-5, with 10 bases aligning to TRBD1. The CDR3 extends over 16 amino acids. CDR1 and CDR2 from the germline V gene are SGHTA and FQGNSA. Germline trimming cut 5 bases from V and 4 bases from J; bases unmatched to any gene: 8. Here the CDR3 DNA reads TGTGCCAGCAGCCAGACAGGGGGCGCAGTGAATCAGCCCCAGCATTTT. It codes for CASSQTGGAVNQPQHF.

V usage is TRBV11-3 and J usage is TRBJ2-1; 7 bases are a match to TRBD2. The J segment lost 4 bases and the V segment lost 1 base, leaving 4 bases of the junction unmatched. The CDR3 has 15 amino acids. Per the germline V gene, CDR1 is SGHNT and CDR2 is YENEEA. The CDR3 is CASSLAGRSYNEQFF. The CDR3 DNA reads TGTGCCAGCAGCTTAGCCGGGAGGTCGTACAATGAGCAGTTCTTC.

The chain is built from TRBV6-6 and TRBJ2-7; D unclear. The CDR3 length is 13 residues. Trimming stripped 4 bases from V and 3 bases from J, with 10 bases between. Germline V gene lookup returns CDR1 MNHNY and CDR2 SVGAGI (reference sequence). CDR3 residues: CASSSQGGYEQYF. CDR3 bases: TGTGCCAGCAGTTCCCAAGGCGGCTACGAGCAGTACTTC.

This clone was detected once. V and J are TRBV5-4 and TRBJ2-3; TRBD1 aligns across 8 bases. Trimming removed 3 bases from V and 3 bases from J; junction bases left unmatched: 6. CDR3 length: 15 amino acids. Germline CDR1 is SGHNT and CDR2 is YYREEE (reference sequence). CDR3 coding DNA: TGTGCCAGCAGCTCCCGACAGGGGCGGACAGATACGCAGTATTTT. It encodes CASSSRQGRTDTQYF.

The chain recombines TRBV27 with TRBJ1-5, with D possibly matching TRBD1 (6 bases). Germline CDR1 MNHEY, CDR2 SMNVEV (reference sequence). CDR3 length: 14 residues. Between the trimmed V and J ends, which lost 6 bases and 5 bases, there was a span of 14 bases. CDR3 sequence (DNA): TGTGCCAGCAGCCCGGGGGGGCCATATCAGCCCCAGCATTTT. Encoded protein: CASSPGGPYQPQHF.

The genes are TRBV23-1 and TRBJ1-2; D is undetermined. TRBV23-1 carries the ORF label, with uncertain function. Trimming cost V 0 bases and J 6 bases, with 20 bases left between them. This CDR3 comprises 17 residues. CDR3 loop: CASSQSAGPRSGNGYTF. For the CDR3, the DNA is TGCGCCAGCAGTCAATCCGCTGGGCCACGTTCGGGGAATGGCTACACCTTC.

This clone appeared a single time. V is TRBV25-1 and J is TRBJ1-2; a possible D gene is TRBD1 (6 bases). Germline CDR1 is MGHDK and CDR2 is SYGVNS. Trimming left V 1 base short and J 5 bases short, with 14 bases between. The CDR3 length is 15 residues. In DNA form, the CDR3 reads TGTGCCAGCAGTGAATCCGTACGAGGGGGATATGGCTACACCTTC. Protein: CASSESVRGGYGYTF.

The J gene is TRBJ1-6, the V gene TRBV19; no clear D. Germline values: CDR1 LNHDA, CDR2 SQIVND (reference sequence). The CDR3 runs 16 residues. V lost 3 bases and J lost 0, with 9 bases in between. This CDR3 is CASSIARSSYNSPLHF. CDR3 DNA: TGTGCCAGTAGTATCGCCCGGAGCTCCTATAATTCACCCCTCCACTTT.

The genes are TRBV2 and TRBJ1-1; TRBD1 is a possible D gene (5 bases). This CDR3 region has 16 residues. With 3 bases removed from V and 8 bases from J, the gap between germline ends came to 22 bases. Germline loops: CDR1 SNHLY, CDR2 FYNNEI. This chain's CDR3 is CASSERSGTVKLEAFF. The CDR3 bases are TGTGCCAGCAGTGAGAGATCCGGGACTGTCAAGTTGGAAGCTTTCTTT.

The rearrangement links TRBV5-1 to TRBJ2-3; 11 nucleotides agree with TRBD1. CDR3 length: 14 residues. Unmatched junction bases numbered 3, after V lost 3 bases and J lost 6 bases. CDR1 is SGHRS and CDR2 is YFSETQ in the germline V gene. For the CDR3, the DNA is TGCGCCAGCAGCTCCGGACAGGGGGCGGATACGCAGTATTTT. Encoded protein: CASSSGQGADTQYF.

CDR3 DNA sequence: TGTGCCAGCAGCTTCGGGACTAGCGGGAGAGAGACCCAGTACTTC. Amino acid sequence: CASSFGTSGRETQYF. V and J are TRBV11-2 and TRBJ2-5, with 14 nucleotides matching TRBD2. There are 15 residues in the CDR3. With V trimmed by 3 bases and J by 4 bases, 1 base remained unmatched. Germline V gives CDR1 SGHAT, CDR2 FQNNGV.

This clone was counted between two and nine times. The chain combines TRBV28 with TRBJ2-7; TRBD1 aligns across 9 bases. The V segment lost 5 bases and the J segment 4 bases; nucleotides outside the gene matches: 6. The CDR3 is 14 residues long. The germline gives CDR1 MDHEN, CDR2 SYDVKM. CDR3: CASSERTGEYEQYF. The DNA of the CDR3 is TGTGCCAGCAGTGAAAGGACAGGGGAGTACGAGCAGTACTTC.